One sample yielded the 5 T cell receptor beta chains listed below, sequenced in a study of T cells after yellow fever vaccination. One entry per CDR3 protein, called by TCRdb with MiXCR from the 5' RACE reads. The sample holds about 26,000 distinct CDR3 sequences, 4.5% seen once. Specimen: PBMCs, either bulk or a sorted T-cell subset (CD4+, CD8+, memory, or dextramer-sorted; not recorded which), collected on the day of the yellow fever booster vaccination. The receptor set was obtained from a man between 18 and 35 years old who received the YFV17D yellow fever vaccine.

This clonotype has a handful of counts. The J gene is TRBJ2-2, the V gene TRBV11-3; no definite D call. Germline CDR1 reads SGHNT; CDR2 reads YENEEA. Trimming cost V 5 bases and J 1 base, with 11 bases left between them. The CDR3 length is 15 residues. The CDR3 coding sequence is TGTGCCAGCAGCCGTTGGACGGGGAACACCGGGGAGCTGTTTTTT. This translates into CASSRWTGNTGELFF.

Many counts were recorded for this clonotype. V is TRBV7-2 and J is TRBJ2-1; D is perhaps TRBD1 or TRBD2 (6 bases each). With 5 bases removed from V and 10 bases from J, the gap between germline ends came to 18 bases. The CDR3 contains 14 residues. CDR1 and CDR2 (germline): SGHTA, FQGNSA. The CDR3 DNA reads as TGTGCCAGCAGCGGCTTACGGGGGCGAGGAGAGCAGTTCTTC. Amino acid sequence: CASSGLRGRGEQFF. The full variable domain, rest sourced from reference TRBV7-2 and TRBJ2-1, is GAGVSQSPSNKVTEKGKDVELRCDPISGHTALYWYRQSLGQGLEFLIYFQGNSAPDKSGLPSDRFSAERTGGSVSTLTIQRTQQEDSAVYLCASSGLRGRGEQFFGPGTRLTVL.

This clonotype came up many times. The chain employs TRBV27 and TRBJ2-5, with 7 positions matching TRBD2. The ends lost 9 bases at V and 4 bases at J; junction bases unmatched: 11. CDR1 is MNHEY, CDR2 SMNVEV, per germline (reference sequence). This CDR3 comprises 14 residues. Here the CDR3 DNA reads TGTGCCAGTACAGGACTAGTTGTTGGAGAGACCCAGTACTTC. Protein sequence: CASTGLVVGETQYF.

The table lists this clonotype with many counts. The chain couples TRBV6-2 or TRBV6-3 to TRBJ1-2, with D uncertain. V lost 5 bases and J 3 bases, leaving 19 bases between the germline ends. The CDR3 spans 16 residues. Germline CDR1 is MNHEY and CDR2 is SVGEGT. CDR3 region: CASSDPRHLNDYGYTF. The CDR3 DNA is TGTGCCAGCAGTGACCCTCGACACCTTAACGACTATGGCTACACCTTC.

The sample holds many counts of this clonotype. The V gene is TRBV24-1, the J gene TRBJ2-3; D possibly uses TRBD1 or TRBD2 (7 bases each). V was shortened by 9 bases and J by 8 bases, with 20 bases between the two germline ends. Germline V gene lookup returns CDR1 KGHDR and CDR2 SFDVKD. CDR3 length equals 14 residues. The CDR3 sequence: CATEQGSPGGTQYF. The CDR3 DNA sequence: TGTGCCACCGAACAGGGGAGCCCGGGAGGTACGCAGTATTTT.